The rows below give T cell receptor beta chains drawn from one sample of a study of blood T cell repertoires in COVID-19. The protocol was immunoSEQ multiplex PCR, while the TCRdb copy is restricted to in-frame clones and leaves out a portion. Of about 90,000 clones in the sample, around four fifths were seen once. Sequencing was carried out using peripheral blood. These receptors originate from a woman in her sixties or seventies with active or convalescent COVID-19. Both conserved end residues are part of each CDR3. A D gene is named only where the DNA matches it firmly. Some rows have no size entry. The others give once, few or many, or a class for an expanded clone.

J gene,clone size,D gene,V gene,CDR3 protein,CDR3 DNA
TRBJ2-7,-,TRBD1,TRBV18,CASSPGQGAFEQYF,TGTGCCAGCTCACCGGGACAGGGGGCATTCGAGCAGTACTTC
TRBJ2-3,-,TRBD1,TRBV3-1/TRBV3-2,CASSYTGGQDTQYF,TGTGCCAGCAGCTATACAGGGGGCCAAGATACGCAGTATTTT
TRBJ2-1,-,-,TRBV5-4,CASSVLHEQFF,TGTGCCAGCAGCGTACTCCATGAGCAGTTCTTC
TRBJ1-2,-,-,TRBV19,CASSYRDNYGYTF,TGTGCCAGTAGTTACAGGGATAACTATGGCTACACCTTC
TRBJ1-5,-,-,TRBV29-1,CSAATGSNQPQHF,TGCAGCGCCGCAACTGGTAGCAATCAGCCCCAGCATTTT
TRBJ1-1,-,-,TRBV11-2,CASSLDRRNTEAFF,TGTGCCAGCAGTCTCGACAGGAGGAACACTGAAGCTTTCTTT
TRBJ1-5,once,-,TRBV5-1,CASSLAGDSNQPQHF,TGCGCCAGCAGCTTGGCAGGGGATAGCAATCAGCCCCAGCATTTT
TRBJ2-7,-,TRBD1,TRBV18,CASSPVRGLDEQYF,TGTGCCAGCTCACCAGTCAGGGGGCTAGACGAGCAGTACTTC
TRBJ1-2,-,TRBD1,TRBV3-1/TRBV3-2,CASSQEAGTVSALGGYTF,TGTGCCAGCAGCCAAGAGGCCGGGACAGTATCGGCATTGGGAGGCTACACCTTC
TRBJ1-6,-,-,TRBV28,CASSPAGQVSLHF,TGTGCCAGCAGCCCAGCGGGCCAAGTGTCCCTCCACTTT
TRBJ1-4,-,-,TRBV27,CASSKDRPGSRGEKLFF,TGTGCCAGCAGCAAAGACCGTCCGGGATCCCGAGGGGAAAAACTGTTTTTT
TRBJ2-3,-,-,TRBV16,CASSQSGGPKSTDTQYF,TGTGCCAGCAGCCAATCAGGAGGACCCAAAAGCACAGATACGCAGTATTTT
TRBJ1-4,-,TRBD1,TRBV19,CASSLDRVGEKLFF,TGTGCCAGTAGTCTGGACAGGGTAGGTGAAAAACTGTTTTTT
TRBJ1-1,-,-,TRBV5-1,CASSLVPRLDRNTEAFF,TGCGCCAGCAGCTTGGTACCCCGTCTAGATAGGAACACTGAAGCTTTCTTT
TRBJ2-7,-,TRBD2,TRBV28,CASSPTSGGTYEQYF,TGTGCCAGCAGTCCAACTAGCGGGGGGACCTACGAGCAGTACTTC
TRBJ1-2,-,TRBD1,TRBV11-2,CASSVGQGSGYTF,TGTGCCAGCAGCGTCGGACAGGGCAGCGGCTACACCTTC
TRBJ1-4,-,-,TRBV7-2,CASSPRSGNEKLFF,TGTGCCAGCAGCCCACGGTCGGGGAATGAAAAACTGTTTTTT
TRBJ1-2,-,-,TRBV12-3/TRBV12-4,CATGRDNYGYTF,TGTGCCACTGGTCGGGATAACTATGGCTACACCTTC
TRBJ1-2,-,TRBD1,TRBV28,CASSLGQGNRYTF,TGTGCCAGCAGTTTGGGACAGGGGAATCGCTACACCTTC
TRBJ1-5,-,-,TRBV9,CASSASGDPELQPQHF,TGTGCCAGCAGCGCCTCAGGGGACCCCGAACTTCAGCCCCAGCATTTT
TRBJ1-6,-,-,TRBV18,CASSPEPNSPLHF,TGTGCCAGCTCACCAGAGCCTAATTCACCCCTCCACTTT
TRBJ2-2,-,TRBD1,TRBV10-3,CAVGQPNTGELFF,TGTGCCGTGGGACAGCCGAACACCGGGGAGCTGTTTTTT
TRBJ1-1,few,-,TRBV2,CASSGGQANTEAFF,TGTGCCAGCAGTGGGGGGCAGGCGAACACTGAAGCTTTCTTT
TRBJ2-7,-,TRBD1,TRBV13,CASSSHNPGGSSYEQYF,TGTGCCAGCAGCTCCCACAACCCAGGGGGTAGCTCCTACGAGCAGTACTTC
TRBJ2-1,-,-,TRBV5-1,CASSLVPGQHEQFF,TGCGCCAGCAGCTTGGTTCCGGGACAACATGAGCAGTTCTTC
TRBJ1-4,-,TRBD1,TRBV7-9,CASSLGGQGREEKLFF,TGTGCCAGCAGCTTAGGCGGACAGGGTCGAGAAGAAAAACTGTTTTTT
TRBJ2-5,once,TRBD1,TRBV5-1,CASSSPGGTGGQETQYF,TGCGCCAGCAGCTCCCCAGGGGGGACAGGGGGCCAAGAGACCCAGTACTTC
TRBJ1-1,-,TRBD1,TRBV7-9,CASSPGGGQGYTEAFF,TGTGCCAGCAGCCCTGGAGGGGGACAGGGGTACACTGAAGCTTTCTTT
TRBJ1-3,-,-,TRBV18,CASSPTQVKVSSGNTIYF,TGTGCCAGCTCACCAACACAGGTGAAAGTGAGCTCTGGAAACACCATATATTTT
TRBJ1-2,-,-,TRBV19,CASKHEVNYGYTF,TGTGCCAGCAAACACGAGGTTAACTATGGCTACACCTTC
TRBJ2-5,-,-,TRBV27,CASSLSRERQTQYF,TGTGCCAGCAGTTTATCGAGGGAGAGGCAGACCCAGTACTTC
TRBJ2-7,-,-,TRBV6-5,CASSYERGSYEQYF,TGTGCCAGCAGTTACGAGCGCGGCTCCTACGAGCAGTACTTC
TRBJ2-3,once,-,TRBV11-2,CASSLFGGLDTQYF,TGTGCCAGCAGCCTGTTTGGGGGGTTGGATACGCAGTATTTT
TRBJ2-3,-,-,TRBV6-6,CASSSLRTGTDTQYF,TGTGCCAGCAGCTCACTCCGGACTGGCACAGATACGCAGTATTTT
TRBJ2-3,-,-,TRBV18,CASSPSSQARTTQYF,TGTGCCAGCTCACCAAGTTCACAGGCGAGAACTACGCAGTATTTT
TRBJ2-3,-,TRBD2,TRBV19,CASRQTSGTTDTQYF,TGTGCCAGTCGCCAGACTAGCGGGACCACAGATACGCAGTATTTT
TRBJ1-1,-,TRBD1,TRBV29-1,CSVEGQGGTEAFF,TGCAGCGTTGAGGGACAGGGGGGAACTGAAGCTTTCTTT